A selection of T cell receptor beta chains follows, all from one sample in a study of shared clonotypes between healthy human individuals. The table came from immunoSEQ multiplex PCR; TCRdb's copy has only in-frame clones and leaves some out. The sample records about 470,000 clones, 79% being singletons. The sample taken for sequencing was PBMCs. The receptors here all came from a woman aged 35 to 49 in good health. Some clones in this sample may be carry-over from other donors' samples. CDR3s include the opening cysteine and the closing phenylalanine or tryptophan. D genes are given only for firm matches. Clone size appears in some rows only: once, few, many, or a class for an expanded clone.

TRBV5-1	TRBD1	NA	CASSVRQGNTEAFF
TRBV5-1	NA	NA	CASSLSAEVRYEQYF
TRBV28	TRBD1	NA	CASTPWEDRGDEQYF
TRBV6-1	NA	once	CASSYGTPREAFF
TRBV28	TRBD1	NA	CASSGGTATNEKLFF
TRBV2	NA	NA	CASSDREAIDYNEQFF
TRBV6-1	NA	NA	CASSEHFAGEFSQHF
TRBV11-2	TRBD1	NA	CASSLDQGARKLFF
TRBV7-8	NA	NA	CASSFALDTEAFF
TRBV12-5	TRBD2	NA	CASGFSIAGGVSNEQFF
TRBV18	NA	many	CASSQDGDTEAFF
TRBV2	TRBD2	NA	CASSWGGRAYEQYF
TRBV27	NA	NA	CASRIGRQMAGELFF
TRBV19	NA	once	CASSIMSRNNEQFF
TRBV29-1	TRBD1	NA	CSVGKRTGRAKNIQYF